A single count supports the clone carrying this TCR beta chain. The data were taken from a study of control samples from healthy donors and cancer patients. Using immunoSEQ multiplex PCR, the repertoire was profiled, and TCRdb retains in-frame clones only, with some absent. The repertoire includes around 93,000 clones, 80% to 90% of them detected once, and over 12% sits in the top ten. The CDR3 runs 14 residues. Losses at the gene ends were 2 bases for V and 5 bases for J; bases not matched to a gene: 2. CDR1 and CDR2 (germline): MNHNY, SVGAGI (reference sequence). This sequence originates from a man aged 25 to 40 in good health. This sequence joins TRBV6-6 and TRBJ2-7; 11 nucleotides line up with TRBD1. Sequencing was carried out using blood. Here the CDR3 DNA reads TGTGCCAGCAGTTACAAGGACAGGGGGCACGAGCAGTACTTC. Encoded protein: CASSYKDRGHEQYF.